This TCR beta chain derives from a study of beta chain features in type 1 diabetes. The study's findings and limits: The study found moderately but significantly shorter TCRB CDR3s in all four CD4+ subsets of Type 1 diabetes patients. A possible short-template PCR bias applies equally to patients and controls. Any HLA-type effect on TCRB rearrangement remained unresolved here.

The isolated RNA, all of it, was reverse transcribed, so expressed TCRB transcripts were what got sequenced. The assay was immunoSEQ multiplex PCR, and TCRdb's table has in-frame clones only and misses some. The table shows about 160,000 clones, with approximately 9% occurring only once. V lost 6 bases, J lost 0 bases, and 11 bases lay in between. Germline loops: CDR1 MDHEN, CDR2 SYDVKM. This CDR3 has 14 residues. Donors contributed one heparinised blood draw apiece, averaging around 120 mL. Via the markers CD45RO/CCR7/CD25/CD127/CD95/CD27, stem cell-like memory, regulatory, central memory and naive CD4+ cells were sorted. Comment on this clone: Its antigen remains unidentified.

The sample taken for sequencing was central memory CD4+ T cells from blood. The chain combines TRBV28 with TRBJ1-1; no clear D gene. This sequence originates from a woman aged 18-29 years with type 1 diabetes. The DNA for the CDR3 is TGTGCCAGCAGAAAGGTACGGGTGAACACTGAAGCTTTCTTT. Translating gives CASRKVRVNTEAFF. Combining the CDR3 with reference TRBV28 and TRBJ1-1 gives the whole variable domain DVKVTQSSRYLVKRTGEKVFLECVQDMDHENMFWYRQDPGLGLRLIYFSYDVKMKEKGDIPEGYSVSREKKERFSLILESASTNQTSMYLCASRKVRVNTEAFFGQGTRLTVV.